The 7 T cell receptor beta chains listed next were all sequenced from one sample in a study of shared clonotypes between healthy human individuals. Libraries were prepared by immunoSEQ multiplex PCR; TCRdb keeps only in-frame clonotypes and omits some of them. The data show roughly 1,600,000 clones, approximately 98.5% seen once. Sequencing used naive CD4+ T cells sorted from blood. Subset reported: CD45RA+ positively selected. The receptors derive from a man aged 25 to 45 in good health.

This chain links TRBV2 with TRBJ2-7; 10 bases fit TRBD1. The trim removed 8 bases at V and 3 bases at J, leaving 7 bases unmatched. The CDR3 has 14 residues. CDR1 and CDR2 (germline): SNHLY, FYNNEI. CDR3 sequence reads: CASGSGTGDYEQYF. Written as DNA, the CDR3 is TGTGCCAGCGGATCCGGGACAGGGGACTACGAGCAGTACTTC.

This chain uses TRBV29-1 with TRBJ2-3; D not certain. The CDR3 loop spans 14 amino acids. The germline V gene has CDR1 SQVTM and CDR2 ANQGSEA. V was clipped by 6 bases and J by 0 bases, with 13 bases between them. DNA for the CDR3: TGCAGCGTCCACCCAGGTCCTAGCACAGATACGCAGTATTTT. This codes for CSVHPGPSTDTQYF.

The V call is TRBV11-2, the J call TRBJ2-5; TRBD2 matches 8 bases. The CDR3 runs 17 residues. After removal of 1 base from V and 5 bases from J, the junction contained 12 bases not matched to a gene. Germline CDR1 is SGHAT and CDR2 is FQNNGV. CDR3 sequence reads: CASSLGVGLAGMETQYF. CDR3 nucleotide sequence: TGTGCCAGCAGCTTAGGAGTAGGACTAGCTGGAATGGAGACCCAGTACTTC.

CDR3 residues: CASSFEGSETQYF. The CDR3 nucleotides read TGTGCCAGCAGCTTTGAGGGGTCGGAGACCCAGTACTTC. This chain connects TRBV7-9 to TRBJ2-5; D could derive from TRBD1 or TRBD2 (5 bases each). With 3 bases removed from V and 5 bases from J, the gap between germline ends came to 10 bases. The CDR3 contains 13 residues. CDR1 and CDR2 from the germline V gene are SEHNR and FQNEAQ (reference sequence).

The chain recombines TRBV5-1 with TRBJ2-2, with D possibly being TRBD1 (6 bases). Trimming removed 7 bases from V and 0 bases from J, with 10 bases in between. Germline loops: CDR1 SGHRS, CDR2 YFSETQ. The CDR3 sequence is 14 residues long. This CDR3 reads CASSQGSNTGELFF. CDR3 in DNA: TGCGCCAGCTCGCAGGGGTCGAACACCGGGGAGCTGTTTTTT.

This rearrangement joins TRBV19 to TRBJ1-5; no clear D gene. Germline values: CDR1 LNHDA, CDR2 SQIVND (reference sequence). The CDR3 spans 14 residues. V was cut by 6 bases and J by 4 bases, with 13 bases left in between. CDR3 amino acids: CASRENGSNQPQHF. In nucleotides, the CDR3 is TGTGCCAGTAGGGAAAACGGGAGTAATCAGCCCCAGCATTTT.

The V gene is TRBV27, the J gene TRBJ2-7, with TRBD2 matching 8 bases. Germline loops: CDR1 MNHEY, CDR2 SMNVEV (reference sequence). The CDR3 runs to 12 residues. V trimming: 5 bases; J trimming: 9 bases; junction bases outside the gene matches: 6. The CDR3 sequence is CASSPSGSLQYF. CDR3 in DNA: TGTGCCAGCAGTCCCAGCGGGAGTTTGCAGTACTTC.